Ten or more counts support the clone carrying this T cell receptor (beta chain). What it binds is not known. These data belong to a study of T cells in Graves' hyperthyroidism and ophthalmopathy. Overall study: Initial diagnosis, before any treatment, was when peripheral blood was collected. Study-wide findings and caveats: In blood, most of the thyroid clonotypes expanded above 0.001 were also present.

V dropped 2 bases and J dropped 6; count of bases not matched to a gene: 9. CDR1 and CDR2 (germline): SGHDN, FVKESK. The CDR3 is made up of 17 amino acids. Out of over 7.5 ml of fresh peripheral blood came the PBMCs. Amplified regions were TCR beta CDR3 sequences from RNA transcripts. HTBI primers drove first-round RT-PCR of the TCR CDR3. Each CDR3 protein gets one entry after TCRdb re-called the multiplex PCR reads with MiXCR. The sample lists around 240,000 distinct CDR3 sequences; 15% to 20% were seen once. Sequenced sample: blood. The chain links TRBV14 to TRBJ2-1, with 11 bases that match TRBD1. This receptor was taken from a young woman with Graves' ophthalmopathy. The CDR3, as DNA: TGTGCCAGCAGCCAATTTCGCCGGGACAGGGGGATCAATGAGCAGTTCTTC. Its translation is CASSQFRRDRGINEQFF.